This T cell receptor (beta chain) was retrieved from a study of cytomegalovirus exposure and HLA in healthy donors (dated by TCRdb to about 2017). Background for the entire study: According to a later analysis, one platform produced both the approximately 110 validation repertoires and the approximately 600 repertoires of the first cohort. The aim of the study was to test whether cataloging public T cell receptors could identify signatures of past pathogen exposure. Besides the first cohort of roughly 640 subjects, a separate validation cohort made up of over 100 different subjects was used. To predict cytomegalovirus infection status, the study brought together high-throughput TCR immunosequencing, statistical association of individual TCRs with disease status, and machine learning. The investigation overall reported the following: A later analysis had no HLA typing for the validation cohort, so co-occurrence there was scored across all 130 or so repertoires. The classifier was reported to diagnose cytomegalovirus status with high specificity and sensitivity in both the original and validation cohorts. According to the authors, the approach could potentially be generalized to other disease states and immunological phenotypes. In a later analysis, TCRs clustered in the first cohort were found to also tend to co-occur in the roughly 120 validation repertoires, with roughly 93% of cluster scores above 0. Across donors, most TCR sequences were observed very rarely, whereas some public TCRs were present in many individuals. A total of fewer than 200 TCR beta chains were listed by the study as associated with cytomegalovirus. In vitro tests confirmed that a few of the cytomegalovirus-associated TCR beta chains recognize cytomegalovirus antigens.

The library came from the immunoSEQ multiplex PCR assay. Under the source paper's analysis protocol: A statistical classification framework was developed to diagnose cytomegalovirus status using the catalog of TCR beta chain sequences. In TCRdb, the immuneACCESS table is reduced to in-frame sequences with V and J assigned. These tables do not hold every clone; where another copy was compared, an unresolved V gene accounts for under half, and the others remain unexplained. V and J calls and clone size come straight from that table; D and trimming were deduced from the DNA. A total of some 330,000 clones appear in this sample, more than 80% of them only once. The ten largest make up 0.75% to 0.85% of the sample. Details on this clone: Its antigen target is currently unknown. No per-base quality is available; no much larger clone lies one base away.

The CDR3, cysteine through phenylalanine, is 14 amino acids long. The kept DNA is CDR3 alone, 42 bases in frame from the first base. Based on the germline V gene, the CDR1 and CDR2 sequences are LGHNA and YSLEER. Trimming removed 0 bases from V and 10 bases from J; the gene matches leave 6 bases unexplained. Separate from the roughly 650-subject first cohort, the validation cohort of 95 to 150 subjects was the group to which the donors belonged. The sample was PBMCs. The sequence links TRBV4-3 to TRBJ2-1; a stretch of 7 junction bases matches TRBD1. The TCR was taken from a woman aged 18 to 35 in good health and CMV-seronegative. The nucleotide sequence is given as TGCGCCAGCAGCCAAGATCTCGGGACAGTAGAGCAGTTCTTC. Translated, this gives CASSQDLGTVEQFF.